The 3 T cell receptor beta chains reported below all come from one sample, sequenced in a study of regulatory T cells in long-lasting Graves disease. The time point here: newly diagnosed GD, antithyroid drugs for less than 3 months. PBMC RNA served as the TCR library source. The authors built TCR beta libraries using iRepertoire HTBI primers and Arm-PCR of CDR3 regions. TCRdb redid the calling of the multiplex PCR reads with MiXCR, one entry per CDR3 protein. The sample carries a few hundred thousand distinct CDR3 sequences, around a sixth recorded once. A further study also used this sample, focusing on T cells in Graves' hyperthyroidism and ophthalmopathy.

Sequenced here: peripheral blood mononuclear cells (PBMCs), sampled at new diagnosis, from a patient treated with antithyroid drugs. These receptors were taken from a woman in her 30s with Graves disease.

This clonotype was picked up many times. The rearrangement joins TRBV7-8 to TRBJ1-3; D is uncertain. V was cut by 7 bases and J by 3 bases, with 19 bases left in between. Germline lookup yields CDR1 SGHVS and CDR2 FQNEAQ. This CDR3 comprises 16 residues. The CDR3, as DNA: TGTGCCAGCACCATTTTACTTGCCTCGAATGGAAACACCATATATTTT. It encodes CASTILLASNGNTIYF. Full variable domain (remainder filled in from reference TRBV7-8 and TRBJ1-3): GAGVSQSPRYKVAKRGQDVALRCDPISGHVSLFWYQQALGQGPEFLTYFQNEAQLDKSGLPSDRFFAERPEGSVSTLKIQRTQQEDSAVYLCASTILLASNGNTIYFGEGSWLTVV.

This clonotype was detected many times. This rearrangement joins TRBV12-3 or TRBV12-4 to TRBJ1-4; 11 nucleotides line up with TRBD1. This CDR3 comprises 17 residues. The junction had 5 bases not matched to a gene; V was cut back by 5 bases and J by 0 bases. The DNA of the CDR3 is TGTGCCAGCAGTCGAACGGGACAGGGGGCAACTAATGAAAAACTGTTTTTT. Translated, it gives CASSRTGQGATNEKLFF.

There are many counts of this clonotype. The chain links TRBV18 to TRBJ2-5; the D is unclear. This CDR3 is built from 15 residues. The V end was cut by 2 bases, the J end by 4 bases, with 14 bases between. Germline V gene data show CDR1 as KGHSH and CDR2 as LQKENI. CDR3 coding DNA: TGTGCCAGCTCACCAATTGGTGATGTAGCAGAGACCCAGTACTTC. Its protein is CASSPIGDVAETQYF.